This TCR beta chain was identified in a study of T cells in narcolepsy (dated by TCRdb to the late 2010s). Regarding the study in general: Patients with narcolepsy type 1 or type 2 (NT1, NT2) and healthy control donors were enrolled in the study. Autoreactive T cells targeting hypocretin neuron self-antigens (hypocretin, TRIB2) were sought in narcolepsy patients, and TCR Vbeta sequencing was used to track clonotypes in blood and CSF. Findings and caveats that apply to the study as a whole: Certain blood memory CD4+ repertoires from patients and controls had no sequences that matched autoreactive T cell clones. According to the report, autoreactive clonotypes were detected serially in the blood of the same patients and of different patients, but not in healthy controls. Plots that compared CSF and blood CD4+ T cell clonotypes from the same patient highlighted HCRT-specific and TRIB2-specific autoreactive clonotypes. Numbers of sequenced blood memory CD4+ clonotypes were comparable, with averages of approximately 39,000 in patients and roughly 33,000 in controls.

Trimming leaves V shorter by 3 bases and J shorter by 0 bases, with the junction holding 4 bases beyond the gene matches. The CDR3, from cysteine to phenylalanine, totals 16 residues. Just the 48-base CDR3 DNA is kept, in frame starting at base 1. CDR1 MDHEN and CDR2 SYDVKM were looked up in the germline V gene. Library prep was done by the immunoSEQ multiplex PCR assay. Imported from immuneACCESS, the table was reduced by TCRdb to in-frame sequences with V and J called. These copies leave out some clones; in studies compared against another copy, an unresolved V gene accounts for under half, and the cause of the remainder is not known. Recorded for this sample are around 28,000 clones; roughly four fifths of them occurred a single time. The ten largest clones represent about 0.9% of the sample. Details on this clone: The antigen it recognizes is unknown. No base quality information exists; no much larger clone differs at one position.

For TCR Vbeta sequencing, memory CD4+ T cells were sorted ex vivo from the peripheral blood of narcolepsy patients and healthy controls. The sequencing input was CD45RA- memory CD4+ T cells from PBMCs. In light of the paper, this sample's cell subset or site label describes: memory T cells sorted ex vivo from peripheral blood. The chain links TRBV28 with TRBJ2-1, with 8 bases in between that match TRBD1. The source of this sequence is a human donor with narcolepsy. Read as DNA, the sequence is TGTGCCAGCAGTTTTTGGGACAGGAGCTCCTACAATGAGCAGTTCTTC. It translates to CASSFWDRSSYNEQFF.